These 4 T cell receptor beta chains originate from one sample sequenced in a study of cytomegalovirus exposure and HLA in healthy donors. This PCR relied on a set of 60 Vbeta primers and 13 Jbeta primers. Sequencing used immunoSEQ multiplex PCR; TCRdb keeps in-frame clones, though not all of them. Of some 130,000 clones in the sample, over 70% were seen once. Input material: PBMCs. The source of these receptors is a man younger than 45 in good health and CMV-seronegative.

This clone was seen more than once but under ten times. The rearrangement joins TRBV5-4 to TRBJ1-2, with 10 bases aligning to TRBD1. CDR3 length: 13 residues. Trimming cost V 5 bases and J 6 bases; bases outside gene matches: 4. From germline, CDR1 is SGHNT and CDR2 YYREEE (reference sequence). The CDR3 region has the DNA TGTGCCAGCAGTTACGGGACAGGGGATGGCTACACCTTC. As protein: CASSYGTGDGYTF.

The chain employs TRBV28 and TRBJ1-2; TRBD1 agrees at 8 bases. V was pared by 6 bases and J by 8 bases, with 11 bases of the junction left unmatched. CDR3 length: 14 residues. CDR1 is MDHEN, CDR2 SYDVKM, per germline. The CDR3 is CASRTGQGSEGYTF. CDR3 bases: TGTGCCAGCAGAACCGGACAGGGATCAGAGGGCTACACCTTC.

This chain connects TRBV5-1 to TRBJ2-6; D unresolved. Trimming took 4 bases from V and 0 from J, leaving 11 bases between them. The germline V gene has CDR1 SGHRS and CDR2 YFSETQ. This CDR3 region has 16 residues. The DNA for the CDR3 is TGCGCCAGCAGCCTGGCGCGGAGCTCTGGGGCCAACGTCCTGACTTTC. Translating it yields CASSLARSSGANVLTF.

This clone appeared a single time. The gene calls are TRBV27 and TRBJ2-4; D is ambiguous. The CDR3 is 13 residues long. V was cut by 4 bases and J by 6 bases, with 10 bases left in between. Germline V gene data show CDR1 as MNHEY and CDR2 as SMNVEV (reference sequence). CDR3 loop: CASSSRVANIQYF. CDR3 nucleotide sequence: TGTGCCAGCAGTTCCCGGGTTGCAAACATTCAGTACTTC.